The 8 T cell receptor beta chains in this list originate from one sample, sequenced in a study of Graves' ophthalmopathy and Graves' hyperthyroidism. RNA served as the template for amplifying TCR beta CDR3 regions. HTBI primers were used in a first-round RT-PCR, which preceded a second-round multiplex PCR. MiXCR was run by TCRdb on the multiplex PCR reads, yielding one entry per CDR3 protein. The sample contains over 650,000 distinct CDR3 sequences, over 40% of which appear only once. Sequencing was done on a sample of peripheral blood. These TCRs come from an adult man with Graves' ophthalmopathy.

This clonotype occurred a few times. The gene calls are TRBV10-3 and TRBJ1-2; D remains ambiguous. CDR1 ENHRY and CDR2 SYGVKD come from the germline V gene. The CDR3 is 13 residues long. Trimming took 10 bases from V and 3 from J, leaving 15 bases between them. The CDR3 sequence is CASRPGRHYGYTF. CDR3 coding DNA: TGTGCCAGCAGACCCGGACGGCACTATGGCTACACCTTC.

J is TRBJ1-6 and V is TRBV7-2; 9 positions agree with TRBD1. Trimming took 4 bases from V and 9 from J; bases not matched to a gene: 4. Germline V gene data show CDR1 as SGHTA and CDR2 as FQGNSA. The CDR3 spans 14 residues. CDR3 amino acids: CASSWGQGTSPLHF. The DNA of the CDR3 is TGTGCCAGCAGCTGGGGACAGGGAACTTCACCCCTCCACTTT.

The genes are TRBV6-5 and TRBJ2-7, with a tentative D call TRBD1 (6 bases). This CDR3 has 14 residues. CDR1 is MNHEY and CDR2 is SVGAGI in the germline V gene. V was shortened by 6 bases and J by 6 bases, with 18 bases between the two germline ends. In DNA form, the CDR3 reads TGTGCCAGCAGCCTCGGACAGCCAGGGGCCGAGCAGTACTTC. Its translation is CASSLGQPGAEQYF.

CDR3 in amino acids: CASSGIQGLAGQETQYF. As DNA, the CDR3 is TGTGCCAGCAGTGGGATACAAGGACTAGCGGGGCAAGAGACCCAGTACTTC. The chain uses TRBV25-1 and TRBJ2-5; 12 nucleotides align to TRBD2. CDR3 length: 17 amino acids. The germline V gene encodes CDR1 MGHDK and CDR2 SYGVNS. V lost 4 bases to trimming and J lost 2 bases; unmatched junction nucleotides: 8.

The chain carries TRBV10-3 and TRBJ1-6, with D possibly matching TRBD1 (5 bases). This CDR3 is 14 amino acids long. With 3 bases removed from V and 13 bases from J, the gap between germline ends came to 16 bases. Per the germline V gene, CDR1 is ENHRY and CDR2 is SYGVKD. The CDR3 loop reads CAISDGTGVSPLHF. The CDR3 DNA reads TGTGCCATCAGTGATGGGACCGGCGTTTCGCCCCTCCACTTT.

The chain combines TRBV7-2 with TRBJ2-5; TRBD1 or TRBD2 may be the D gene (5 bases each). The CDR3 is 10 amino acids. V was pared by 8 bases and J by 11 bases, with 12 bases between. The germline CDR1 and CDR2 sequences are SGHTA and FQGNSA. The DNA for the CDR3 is TGTGCCAGCCGTGAGGGGAATCAGTACTTC. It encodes CASREGNQYF.

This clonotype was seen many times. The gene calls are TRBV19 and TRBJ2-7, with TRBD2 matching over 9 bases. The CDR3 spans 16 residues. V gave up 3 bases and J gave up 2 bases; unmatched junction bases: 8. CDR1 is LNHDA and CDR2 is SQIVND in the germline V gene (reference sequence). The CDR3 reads CASSMASGKSAYEQYF. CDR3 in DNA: TGTGCCAGTAGTATGGCTAGCGGGAAAAGCGCCTACGAGCAGTACTTC.

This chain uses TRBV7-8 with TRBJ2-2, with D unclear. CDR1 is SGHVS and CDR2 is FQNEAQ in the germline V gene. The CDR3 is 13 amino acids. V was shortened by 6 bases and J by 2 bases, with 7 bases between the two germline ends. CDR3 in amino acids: CASSAVNTGELFF. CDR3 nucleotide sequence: TGTGCCAGCAGTGCTGTTAACACCGGGGAGCTGTTTTTT.